This TCR beta chain was sequenced in a study of blood T cell repertoires in COVID-19. Method: immunoSEQ multiplex PCR; TCRdb's copy keeps in-frame clones and lacks some. The data hold more than 200,000 clones, with approximately 88% observed a single time. CDR1 and CDR2 (germline): SQVTM, ANQGSEA. The CDR3 length is 15 residues. Trimming removed 4 bases from V and 4 bases from J, with 17 bases in between. This chain links TRBV29-1 with TRBJ2-1, with D possibly TRBD2 on 6 matching bases. Material: peripheral blood. This TCR was sampled from a woman younger than 45 with COVID-19, enrolled during active disease. In DNA, the CDR3 is TGCAGCGTTGGGATTCCGGGACTGGATTACAATGAGCAGTTCTTC. This gives the protein CSVGIPGLDYNEQFF.